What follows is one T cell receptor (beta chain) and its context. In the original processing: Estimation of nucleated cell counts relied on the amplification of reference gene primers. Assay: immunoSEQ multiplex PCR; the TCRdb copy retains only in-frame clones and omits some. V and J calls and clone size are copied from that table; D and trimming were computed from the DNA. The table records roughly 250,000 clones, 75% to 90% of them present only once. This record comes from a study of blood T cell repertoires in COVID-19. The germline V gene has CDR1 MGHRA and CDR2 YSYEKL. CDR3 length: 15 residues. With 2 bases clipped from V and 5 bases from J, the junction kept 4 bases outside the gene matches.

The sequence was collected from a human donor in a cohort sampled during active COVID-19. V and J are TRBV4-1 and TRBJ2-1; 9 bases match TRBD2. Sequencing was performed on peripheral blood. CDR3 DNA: TGCGCCAGCAGCCAACAAGGACTAGCGAACAATGAGCAGTTCTTC. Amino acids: CASSQQGLANNEQFF.